This T cell receptor (beta chain) was documented in a study of blood T cells in healthy people across ages. Findings and limits, study-wide: Roughly linearly, TCR beta diversity per million T cells fell as age increased.

The second PCR ran roughly 7 to 12 cycles with a sample-barcoded 5' primer and J-beta primers. Carrying 12 random nucleotides, a template-switch adaptor labeled each individual cDNA molecule. TCRdb analysed the 5' RACE reads with MiXCR anew, one entry per CDR3 protein. This sample yields about 1.6 million distinct CDR3 sequences, of which 30% to 40% are seen a single time; over 9% belongs to the top ten. Every donor contributed around 10 milliliters of peripheral blood by blood draw. Isolation of PBMCs gave at least 6.5 million cells per sample. This CDR3 contains 14 residues. The V and J ends lost 3 bases and 8 bases, in that order; junction bases with no gene match: 6. Details on this clonotype: Its antigen is unknown.

The clonotype comes from a woman in her 30s in good health. The sequencing sample was made of blood. The chain links TRBV12-3 or TRBV12-4 to TRBJ1-2; 10 bases align to TRBD1. The CDR3 region is CASSFDRGRRGYTF. CDR3 nucleotide sequence: TGTGCCAGCAGTTTCGACAGGGGGCGGAGGGGCTACACCTTC.